This entry is about one T cell receptor (beta chain). These data come from a study of blood T cell repertoires in COVID-19. The CDR3 extends over 15 amino acids. Per germline, CDR1 MNHEY and CDR2 SMNVEV (reference sequence). With V trimmed by 3 bases and J by 0 bases, 3 bases remained unmatched. Patients in Seattle were enrolled during active infection, then followed longitudinally. Sequenced by immunoSEQ multiplex PCR; TCRdb stores in-frame clones only, minus some. This sample yields approximately 150,000 clones, of which roughly 88% are seen a single time; approximately 4.6% belongs to the top ten. The sample taken for sequencing was peripheral blood. The chain combines TRBV27 with TRBJ2-7; 9 bases map to TRBD2. The source is a man aged 18 to 35 with COVID-19, enrolled during active disease. In DNA form, the CDR3 reads TGTGCCAGCAGTTTGGGTAGCGGGAGCTCCTACGAGCAGTACTTC. Translating gives CASSLGSGSSYEQYF.